This TCR beta chain was obtained from a study of cytomegalovirus exposure and HLA in healthy donors. About the research overall: Of the donors genotyped, a few hundred in all, around 77% fell in the Caucasian-associated ancestry cluster. Study-level findings and limits: Researchers reported from a later analysis that most CMV-associated TCR beta chains appeared HLA-restricted. A later analysis linked 15,000 to 20,000 TCR beta sequences to HLA alleles at 0.05 false discovery rate.

The V and J ends lost 6 bases and 1 base respectively, with 9 bases between them. This CDR3 region has 13 residues. Germline values: CDR1 MNHEY, CDR2 SMNVEV (reference sequence). With regard to this clone: Its antigen is unidentified.

Unrecorded immune exposure was likely among donors, who were nominally healthy when sampled. Use of 60 Vbeta and 13 Jbeta primers characterized the PCR. The protocol was immunoSEQ multiplex PCR, while the TCRdb copy is restricted to in-frame clones and leaves out a portion. The repertoire shows 100,000 to 150,000 clones; the top ten hold about 1.6%. Sequencing was carried out using PBMCs. This receptor was identified in a woman aged 40 to 50 in good health and CMV-seronegative. The genes are TRBV27 and TRBJ1-1, with D unresolved. CDR3 DNA sequence: TGTGCCAGCAGCAACATACCGAACACTGAAGCTTTCTTT. This encodes CASSNIPNTEAFF.